This T cell receptor beta chain was sequenced during a study of T-cell memory formation after mild COVID-19. The study's findings and limits: Cross-reactive memory appears to have joined, as suggested by some responding clones showing up in pre-infection memory.

5'RACE with constant-segment primers yielded barcoded, UMI-tagged TCR alpha and TCR beta cDNA libraries. MiXCR, run by TCRdb on the 5' RACE reads, gives a single entry per CDR3 protein. This repertoire shows more than 350,000 distinct CDR3 sequences, 16% found once; its top ten account for roughly a fifth. This clonotype was detected many times. What it binds is unknown. The CDR3 loop spans 14 amino acids. CDR1 and CDR2 from the germline V gene are SGHRS and YFSETQ. V was shortened by 5 bases and J by 7 bases, with 15 bases between the two germline ends. V and J are TRBV5-1 and TRBJ2-2; the D gene is possibly TRBD1 (5 bases). The receptor's source is a man between 18 and 35 years old who had mild COVID-19 (a few samples of this study predate the infection). Cell type and time point are not known. The sequenced sample was PBMCs or a T cell subset sorted from them (not recorded which). The CDR3 protein is CASRFVPGIGELFF. The CDR3 nucleotides are TGCGCCAGCAGATTCGTCCCAGGGATCGGGGAGCTGTTTTTT.